Listed below are T cell receptor beta chains from one sample, sequenced in a study of T cell responses to AZD1222 COVID-19 vaccine. Sequencing was performed with immunoSEQ multiplex PCR; in TCRdb, only in-frame clones are kept and a portion is missing. Of roughly 96,000 clones in the sample, roughly 90% were seen once. The sequencing here drew on peripheral blood, taken on day 0 of AZD1222 vaccination. The receptors were gathered from an adult in good health. CDR3s include the opening cysteine and the closing phenylalanine or tryptophan.

V gene	CDR3 length	J gene	CDR3 protein
TRBV12-5	15	TRBJ2-2	CASGTGGGNTGELFF
TRBV6-4	14	TRBJ2-3	CASSGGPSTDTQYF
TRBV2	15	TRBJ2-2	CASGGSGRATGELFF
TRBV10-3	14	TRBJ2-1	CAISESGGVGEQFF
TRBV10-3	13	TRBJ2-2	CAIRTGATGELFF
TRBV28	14	TRBJ2-2	CASSSGGGPGELFF
TRBV30	13	TRBJ2-1	CAWSVLLGAEQFF
TRBV11-2	14	TRBJ2-7	CASSPGTRSYEQYF
TRBV7-2	14	TRBJ2-1	CASSLDRGRNEQFF
TRBV9	14	TRBJ1-5	CASSVGGGNQPQHF
TRBV14	14	TRBJ1-2	CASSQVHRGHGYTF
TRBV11-2	15	TRBJ2-3	CASSLGAVPADTQYF
TRBV2	18	TRBJ1-1	CASLASLQGANMNTEAFF
TRBV5-1	15	TRBJ2-5	CASSLRGQTQETQYF
TRBV2	14	TRBJ1-2	CASKGETMNYGYTF
TRBV29-1	13	TRBJ2-5	CSVAGVRVETQYF
TRBV4-3	16	TRBJ2-1	CASSHYTGGAYNEQFF
TRBV4-3	16	TRBJ2-2	CASSQGTGGENGELFF
TRBV5-8	16	TRBJ2-1	CASSLTGLAVDNEQFF
TRBV5-1	15	TRBJ2-2	CASSLYGPNTGELFF
TRBV27	14	TRBJ1-1	CASSFGGRSTEAFF
TRBV15	14	TRBJ2-5	CATSRDWGVETQYF
TRBV7-3	13	TRBJ1-2	CASSLGHSYGYTF
TRBV6-1	16	TRBJ2-3	CASSEGAGQGYLTQYF
TRBV29-1	14	TRBJ2-7	CSAEGQGSSYEQYF
TRBV6-5	12	TRBJ1-2	CASRARVGGYTF
TRBV19	15	TRBJ1-2	CASTVSEGAYYGYTF
TRBV19	13	TRBJ1-2	CASSTRTGVGYTF
TRBV3-1/TRBV3-2	15	TRBJ2-1	CASSQGPGQSNEQFF
TRBV10-3	15	TRBJ2-7	CAISEGVNKGYEQYF
TRBV10-2	16	TRBJ2-3	CASSEILAGVKDTQYF
TRBV3-1/TRBV3-2	15	TRBJ2-7	CASSQAELGFYEQYF
TRBV9	16	TRBJ2-7	CASSPQGALSSYEQYF
TRBV6-5	15	TRBJ2-3	CASSRLAESTDTQYF
TRBV28	17	TRBJ1-1	CASSFASGSLLNTEAFF
TRBV28	14	TRBJ2-7	CASSFETGNYEQYF
TRBV6-5	16	TRBJ1-1	CASSSRTATMNTEAFF
TRBV19	11	TRBJ1-2	CASSEYYGYTF
TRBV14	17	TRBJ1-2	CASSLTLSGTGGHGYTF
TRBV5-3	13	TRBJ1-2	CARSGGGHYGYTF
TRBV3-1/TRBV3-2	16	TRBJ2-7	CASSPNQGGTSYEQYF
TRBV30	15	TRBJ1-2	CAWMGPRTGPHGYTF
TRBV28	15	TRBJ1-5	CASSLTVGLNQPQHF
TRBV2	12	TRBJ2-2	CASSEGSGELFF
TRBV7-9	14	TRBJ1-1	CASSTTGEGTEAFF
TRBV11-3	14	TRBJ2-7	CASSSGTGNYEQYF